The clone carrying this T cell receptor beta chain turned up a few times. A second PCR of 7 to 11 cycles used a sample-barcoded 5' primer and a J-beta primer mix. MiXCR was run by TCRdb on the 5' RACE reads, yielding one entry per CDR3 protein. The data contain fewer than 800,000 distinct CDR3 sequences, around 25% of them singletons. The data stem from a study of blood T cells in healthy people across ages. Peripheral blood samples of roughly 9.9 milliliters were drawn from each donor. Every sample had a minimum of 6 million PBMCs isolated. This CDR3 has 16 amino acids. V was pared by 4 bases and J by 4 bases, with 7 bases of the junction left unmatched. Germline values: CDR1 KGHDR, CDR2 SFDVKD. This sample also appeared in a second study, on T cells of mothers and their children.

This chain connects TRBV24-1 to TRBJ2-3; TRBD2 aligns across 10 bases. This clonotype was sampled from a boy aged 5-17 years in good health. What was sequenced was blood. The CDR3 nucleotides read TGTGCCACCAGTGAGTCGCGAGCGGGAGGGCCAGATACGCAGTATTTT. Amino acid sequence: CATSESRAGGPDTQYF.